This passage covers 20 T cell receptor beta chains from one sample sequenced in a study of blood T cells in healthy people across ages. A second roughly 6 to 12 cycle PCR used barcoded and J-beta primers. TCRdb passed the 5' RACE reads through MiXCR, listing each CDR3 protein once. The sample lists some 1 million distinct CDR3 sequences, 35% to 50% occurring once. Material: blood. These receptors originate from a woman aged 55-69 years in good health.

This clonotype was seen a single time. The CDR3 protein is CASREQGALYGYTF. Written as DNA, the CDR3 is TGCGCCAGCAGAGAACAGGGAGCCCTTTATGGCTACACCTTC. V gene TRBV5-1 combines with J gene TRBJ1-2; the D gene is possibly TRBD1 (6 bases). The CDR3 loop spans 14 amino acids. The V and J ends lost 5 bases and 5 bases respectively, with 16 bases between them. The germline gives CDR1 SGHRS, CDR2 YFSETQ.

The table lists this clonotype with a few counts. The rearrangement links TRBV12-3 or TRBV12-4 to TRBJ2-7; 7 bases map to TRBD1. This CDR3 has 14 residues. Trimming at V came to 8 bases and at J to 3 bases, leaving 10 bases not matched to a gene. The CDR3 here is CASGPTGVLYEQYF. In DNA, the CDR3 is TGTGCCAGCGGCCCTACAGGGGTACTCTACGAGCAGTACTTC.

This chain links TRBV7-9 with TRBJ2-3, with a weak D call TRBD1 (6 bases). This CDR3 contains 17 residues. The V and J ends lost 2 bases and 0 bases respectively, with 15 bases between them. The germline V gene encodes CDR1 SEHNR and CDR2 FQNEAQ (reference sequence). The CDR3 DNA sequence: TGTGCCAGCAGCTTATTTGAGTGGGGGCGCAGCACAGATACGCAGTATTTT. This gives the protein CASSLFEWGRSTDTQYF.

This chain joins TRBV27 and TRBJ2-5, with D perhaps TRBD1 or TRBD2 (6 bases each). V was shortened by 3 bases and J by 3 bases, with 17 bases between the two germline ends. CDR3 length: 16 residues. CDR1 MNHEY and CDR2 SMNVEV come from the germline V gene (reference sequence). As DNA, the CDR3 is TGTGCCAGCAGTTTTATGGGGGGCAGTGATGAAGAGACCCAGTACTTC. Translation gives CASSFMGGSDEETQYF.

The chain couples TRBV5-6 to TRBJ2-7; TRBD1 might be the D (5 bases). Germline assignment: CDR1 SGHDT and CDR2 YYEEEE. This CDR3 comprises 12 residues. Trimming took off 7 bases at V and 4 bases at J, with 12 bases between the two ends. Here the CDR3 reads CASDKGAYEQYF. The CDR3 nucleotides are TGTGCCAGCGATAAAGGGGCTTACGAGCAGTACTTC. The whole variable domain, remainder taken from reference TRBV5-6 and TRBJ2-7, is DAGVTQSPTHLIKTRGQQVTLRCSPKSGHDTVSWYQQALGQGPQFIFQYYEEEERQRGNFPDRFSGHQFPNYSSELNVNALLLGDSALYLCASDKGAYEQYFGPGTRLTVT.

V gene TRBV16 combines with J gene TRBJ2-5; the D is unclear. Gene TRBJ2-7 matches the end of the DNA better, so the J call may be wrong. This CDR3 has 15 amino acids. Per germline, CDR1 KGHSY and CDR2 FQNENV. CDR3 coding DNA: TGTGCCAGCAGCCAGACCGAGACCTCTCCTAACGAGCAGTACTTC. Translated, it gives CASSQTETSPNEQYF.

V and J are TRBV20-1 and TRBJ2-1, with D maybe TRBD2 (6 bases). The length of the CDR3 is 15 residues. Germline loops: CDR1 DFQATT, CDR2 SNEGSKA (reference sequence). V lost 0 bases, J lost 9 bases, and 18 bases lay in between. The CDR3 sequence is CSARDRVAVTGEQFF. The CDR3 bases are TGCAGTGCTAGAGATAGGGTAGCGGTCACGGGTGAGCAGTTCTTC.

J is TRBJ1-5 and V is TRBV10-3; perhaps TRBD1 as D (6 bases). The germline V gene encodes CDR1 ENHRY and CDR2 SYGVKD. The CDR3 contains 17 residues. Trimming took off 7 bases at V and 0 bases at J, with 19 bases between the two ends. The CDR3: CAITGQREPYSNQPQHF. In nucleotides, the CDR3 is TGTGCCATCACCGGACAGAGAGAACCTTATAGCAATCAGCCCCAGCATTTT.

This chain uses TRBV10-3 with TRBJ2-4; the D gene is possibly TRBD1 (6 bases). The end of the DNA fits TRBJ2-5 better, so the J call may be wrong. The germline CDR1 and CDR2 sequences are ENHRY and SYGVKD. The length of the CDR3 is 14 residues. The CDR3 sequence: CAISVNRAQETQYF. The CDR3 bases are TGTGCCATCAGTGTGAACAGGGCCCAGGAGACCCAGTACTTC.

The chain uses TRBV27 and TRBJ2-3; 7 positions agree with TRBD1. After removal of 2 bases from V and 3 bases from J, the junction contained 5 bases not matched to a gene. Germline V gene sequence: CDR1 MNHEY, CDR2 SMNVEV (reference sequence). The CDR3 sequence is 15 residues long. The CDR3 protein is CASSLGDSVTDTQYF. Here the CDR3 DNA reads TGTGCCAGCAGTTTAGGGGACAGCGTTACAGATACGCAGTATTTT.

The DNA of the CDR3 is TGTGCCAGCAGCCCTTCAGGGGGGGATTCACCCCTCCACTTT. As protein: CASSPSGGDSPLHF. V gene TRBV7-2 combines with J gene TRBJ1-6; 7 bases agree with TRBD1. The CDR3 is 14 residues long. CDR1 is SGHTA, CDR2 FQGNSA, per germline. V dropped 5 bases and J dropped 8; count of bases not matched to a gene: 6.

The gene calls are TRBV20-1 and TRBJ2-7; D gene unclear. The DNA end lines up better with TRBJ2-1; the J call may be wrong. Germline CDR1 is DFQATT and CDR2 is SNEGSKA (reference sequence). The CDR3 contains 13 residues. The CDR3: CSARGRPQETQFF. DNA of the CDR3: TGCAGTGCTAGAGGGCGCCCGCAAGAGACCCAGTTCTTC.

This clonotype was detected only once. J is TRBJ2-1 and V is TRBV15; D tentatively fits TRBD1 or TRBD2 (5 bases each). CDR3 length: 17 amino acids. V lost 1 base and J lost 1, with 14 bases in between. Germline V gene data show CDR1 as LNHNV and CDR2 as YYDKDF (reference sequence). CDR3 sequence reads: CATSRAGRGGSYNEQFF. As DNA, the CDR3 is TGTGCCACCAGCAGAGCGGGACGTGGGGGTTCCTACAATGAGCAGTTCTTC.

The V gene is TRBV24-1, the J gene TRBJ2-1; weak D call: TRBD2 (6 bases). V shed 5 bases and J shed 0 bases, with 7 bases lying between them. The CDR3 runs 14 residues. CDR1 is KGHDR and CDR2 is SFDVKD in the germline V gene. CDR3 sequence (DNA): TGTGCCACCAGTGCCGGGGGCTCCTACAATGAGCAGTTCTTC. The encoded protein is CATSAGGSYNEQFF.

The chain links TRBV15 to TRBJ1-4; D unclear. Trimming stripped 3 bases from V and 6 bases from J, with 14 bases between. The CDR3 loop spans 15 amino acids. Germline values: CDR1 LNHNV, CDR2 YYDKDF (reference sequence). CDR3 in DNA: TGTGCCACCAGCAGGTACCAGGCGCCAGATGAAAAACTGTTTTTT. Protein: CATSRYQAPDEKLFF.

The rearrangement joins TRBV6-5 to TRBJ2-1; 7 nucleotides align to TRBD2. CDR1 is MNHEY and CDR2 is SVGAGI in the germline V gene. CDR3 length equals 14 residues. The ends lost 3 bases at V and 9 bases at J; junction bases unmatched: 8. The CDR3 DNA reads as TGTGCCAGCAGTTATACACTAGCGAGGGCTGAGCAGTTCTTC. This translates into CASSYTLARAEQFF.

This clonotype has a single count. J is TRBJ2-7 and V is TRBV30; D assignment may be TRBD1 or TRBD2 (7 bases each). The V and J ends lost 8 bases and 3 bases respectively, with 17 bases between them. This CDR3 comprises 13 residues. Germline CDR1 GTSNPN, CDR2 SVGIG (reference sequence). The CDR3 region is CAGDREGNYEQYF. As DNA, the CDR3 is TGTGCCGGCGACAGGGAGGGGAACTACGAGCAGTACTTC.

This sequence joins TRBV28 and TRBJ1-2; 8 nucleotides agree with TRBD1. V dropped 5 bases and J dropped 5; count of bases not matched to a gene: 7. Per germline, CDR1 MDHEN and CDR2 SYDVKM. The length of the CDR3 is 14 residues. The CDR3 reads CASSPGQVRYGYTF. DNA of the CDR3: TGTGCCAGCAGTCCGGGACAGGTTAGATATGGCTACACCTTC.

This clonotype was seen a few times. The chain uses TRBV20-1 and TRBJ2-7; D gene unclear. This CDR3 has 12 amino acids. V lost 4 bases, J lost 5 bases, and 12 bases lay in between. Germline CDR1 is DFQATT and CDR2 is SNEGSKA (reference sequence). The CDR3 reads CSANPSLNEQYF. The CDR3 nucleotides are TGCAGTGCTAACCCCAGTCTGAACGAGCAGTACTTC.

This clonotype was found a few times. The rearrangement uses TRBV5-1 and TRBJ1-1; TRBD1 matches at 7 bases. This CDR3 has 17 amino acids. Germline V gene lookup returns CDR1 SGHRS and CDR2 YFSETQ. The V gene end was trimmed by 4 bases and the J gene end by 0 bases; junction bases not matched to a gene: 12. This CDR3 reads CASSTGQLLNVNTEAFF. The CDR3 coding sequence is TGCGCCAGCAGCACGGGACAGTTACTAAATGTGAACACTGAAGCTTTCTTT.